The 21 T cell receptor beta chains presented below share a single source sample, sequenced in a study of cytomegalovirus exposure and HLA in healthy donors. This table comes from immunoSEQ multiplex PCR, and its TCRdb copy is limited to in-frame clones, with some not included. This table has roughly 98,000 clones, approximately 90% appearing once. Sequenced input: PBMCs. These receptors all stem from a woman in her 30s in good health and CMV-seronegative.

A note on this clone: At one of its ends the junction is not consistent with the germline gene, which may arise from a read error. This chain links TRBV6-5 with TRBJ2-2; D is perhaps TRBD2 (5 bases). This CDR3 is built from 12 residues. Germline V CDR1 and CDR2: MNHEY, SVGAGI. CDR3 bases: TGTGCCTGCAGGCCGGAGGTTGGGGAGCTGTTTTTT. It specifies CACRPEVGELFF.

This chain links TRBV7-9 with TRBJ2-3; D is unclear. Germline lookup yields CDR1 SEHNR and CDR2 FQNEAQ (reference sequence). Trimming shortened V by 3 bases and J by 4 bases, and 17 bases separated the two germline ends. The CDR3 contains 16 residues. The CDR3 bases are TGTGCCAGCAGCTTTTTGTCGGGTCTCGCACCAGATACGCAGTATTTT. Translated: CASSFLSGLAPDTQYF.

The chain has TRBV27 and TRBJ2-2; the D is unclear. Germline loops: CDR1 MNHEY, CDR2 SMNVEV (reference sequence). The germline V and J ends were trimmed by 1 base and 5 bases, with 11 bases remaining between them. The CDR3 is made up of 15 amino acids. In nucleotides, the CDR3 is TGTGCCAGCAGTTTATATCTAGACCTAACCGGGGAGCTGTTTTTT. This encodes CASSLYLDLTGELFF.

V gene TRBV29-1 combines with J gene TRBJ2-3; TRBD2 is a possible D gene (6 bases). The CDR3 runs 14 residues. V lost 6 bases, J lost 5 bases, and 18 bases lay in between. Germline values: CDR1 SQVTM, CDR2 ANQGSEA. The CDR3 nucleotides read TGCAGCGTGGAACCCGGACTAAGCGAAGATACGCAGTATTTT. Amino acids: CSVEPGLSEDTQYF.

V usage is TRBV9 and J usage is TRBJ1-5; 9 bases match TRBD1. The trim removed 2 bases at V and 5 bases at J, leaving 5 bases unmatched. The germline V gene has CDR1 SGDLS and CDR2 YYNGEE. This CDR3 spans 15 amino acids. The CDR3: CASSVSGQGHQPQHF. In nucleotides, the CDR3 is TGTGCCAGCAGCGTCTCTGGACAGGGGCATCAGCCCCAGCATTTT.

The chain joins TRBV5-4 to TRBJ2-1; no clear D gene. Germline CDR1 SGHNT, CDR2 YYREEE (reference sequence). Trimming stripped 4 bases from V and 9 bases from J, with 11 bases between. This CDR3 contains 12 residues. DNA of the CDR3: TGTGCCAGCAGCCTCACTTTCGGTGAGCAGTTCTTC. Encoded protein: CASSLTFGEQFF.

The V call is TRBV28, the J call TRBJ2-2; 9 bases fit TRBD1. The CDR3 totals 16 residues. Germline CDR1 MDHEN, CDR2 SYDVKM. V dropped 2 bases and J dropped 5; count of bases not matched to a gene: 6. The CDR3 loop is CASSLGDRVLTGELFF. Here the CDR3 DNA reads TGTGCCAGCAGTTTAGGGGACAGGGTCTTAACCGGGGAGCTGTTTTTT.

For the CDR3, the DNA is TGTGCCAGTAGTTTAAAGACAGGGGATTATAGCAATCAGCCCCAGCATTTT. Encoded protein: CASSLKTGDYSNQPQHF. This rearrangement joins TRBV19 to TRBJ1-5, with 8 bases fitting TRBD1. The CDR3 consists of 17 residues. V shed 5 bases and J 0 bases; nucleotides not matched to a gene: 9. Germline CDR1 and CDR2: LNHDA and SQIVND (reference sequence).

This rearrangement joins TRBV19 to TRBJ1-3; no clear D. V lost 3 bases to trimming and J lost 0 bases, with 18 bases between them. CDR3 length: 18 residues. The germline CDR1 and CDR2 sequences are LNHDA and SQIVND (reference sequence). DNA for the CDR3: TGTGCCAGTAGTATTCGGCTCTTGGCGGCATCCTCTGGAAACACCATATATTTT. Protein sequence: CASSIRLLAASSGNTIYF.

This rearrangement joins TRBV10-3 to TRBJ1-1, with 7 bases identical to TRBD1. The V gene end was trimmed by 2 bases and the J gene end by 3 bases; junction bases not matched to a gene: 0. Germline CDR1 reads ENHRY; CDR2 reads SYGVKD. The CDR3 is 13 amino acids. DNA for the CDR3: TGTGCCATCAGTGAGACAGGGGACACTGAAGCTTTCTTT. Protein: CAISETGDTEAFF.

V gene TRBV19 combines with J gene TRBJ1-5; no firm D call. The CDR3 sequence is 15 residues long. The germline V and J ends were trimmed by 5 bases and 7 bases, with 18 bases remaining between them. Germline CDR1 LNHDA, CDR2 SQIVND (reference sequence). CDR3: CASSGSRTTGQPQHF. Written as DNA, the CDR3 is TGTGCCAGTAGTGGGAGCCGGACGACGGGGCAGCCCCAGCATTTT.

The chain has TRBV5-1 and TRBJ2-3; TRBD2 matches at 14 bases. This CDR3 is built from 16 residues. Germline V gene lookup returns CDR1 SGHRS and CDR2 YFSETQ. Trimming cost V 4 bases and J 6 bases; bases outside gene matches: 7. The CDR3 DNA reads as TGCGCCAGCAGCGTAAGACTAGCGGGAGGGTACGATACGCAGTATTTT. The encoded protein is CASSVRLAGGYDTQYF.

The chain uses TRBV10-3 and TRBJ2-1; the match to TRBD2 covers 7 bases. V dropped 0 bases and J dropped 5; count of bases not matched to a gene: 7. CDR3 length equals 16 residues. The V gene's germline CDR1 is ENHRY and CDR2 SYGVKD. The CDR3, as DNA: TGTGCCATCAGTGAGTCGGGAGGGGTTGGGGACAATGAGCAGTTCTTC. It specifies CAISESGGVGDNEQFF.

This clone was seen once. At the DNA level, this CDR3 is encoded by other sequences in the same sample as well. The rearrangement links TRBV10-1 to TRBJ2-3; TRBD2 matches 12 bases. The CDR3 sequence is 16 residues long. The V segment lost 3 bases and the J segment 6 bases; nucleotides outside the gene matches: 7. The germline gives CDR1 WNHNN, CDR2 SYGVQD (reference sequence). The CDR3 DNA reads as TGCGCCAGCAGTGAAGCTAGCGGGGGGGCCTCGGATACGCAGTATTTT. Encoded protein: CASSEASGGASDTQYF.

The rearrangement uses TRBV19 and TRBJ2-3; D is unclear. Germline V gene lookup returns CDR1 LNHDA and CDR2 SQIVND (reference sequence). The CDR3 consists of 16 residues. With 3 bases removed from V and 2 bases from J, the gap between germline ends came to 15 bases. CDR3 protein: CASSIAPPLNTDTQYF. For the CDR3, the DNA is TGTGCCAGTAGTATTGCTCCACCCCTAAACACAGATACGCAGTATTTT. Complete variable domain (other parts from reference TRBV19 and TRBJ2-3): DGGITQSPKYLFRKEGQNVTLSCEQNLNHDAMYWYRQDPGQGLRLIYYSQIVNDFQKGDIAEGYSVSREKKESFPLTVTSAQKNPTAFYLCASSIAPPLNTDTQYFGPGTRLTVL.

This clone occurred a few times. The rearrangement joins TRBV29-1 to TRBJ2-3; possible D gene TRBD2, 7 bases. Germline-derived CDR1 and CDR2 are SQVTM and ANQGSEA. The length of the CDR3 is 14 residues. The ends were cut back, 6 bases at V and 3 bases at J, with 16 bases in the middle. CDR3 sequence reads: CSVLGGGYTDTQYF. The DNA for the CDR3 is TGCAGCGTCCTAGGGGGGGGGTATACAGATACGCAGTATTTT.

This clone came up a few times. V is TRBV25-1 and J is TRBJ1-1; D not resolved. V was pared by 0 bases and J by 0 bases, with 17 bases between. CDR1 is MGHDK, CDR2 SYGVNS, per germline. The CDR3 is 18 amino acids. CDR3 in amino acids: CASSEYGPREGVNTEAFF. CDR3 sequence (DNA): TGTGCCAGCAGTGAATATGGCCCCCGGGAGGGAGTGAACACTGAAGCTTTCTTT.

The genes are TRBV4-1 and TRBJ2-1, with a weak D call TRBD1 (5 bases). CDR1 and CDR2 from the germline V gene are MGHRA and YSYEKL. Trimming left V 3 bases short and J 5 bases short, with 20 bases between. The CDR3 totals 17 residues. CDR3 bases: TGCGCCAGCAGCCAGGGTTTAGTGTCAGGGCTCAACAATGAGCAGTTCTTC. Translating it yields CASSQGLVSGLNNEQFF.

In its sample, this clone was seen a few times. CDR3 DNA: TGTGCCAGCAAAGGGGCGCCCTTCGGCTATGGCTACACCTTC. It is translated as CASKGAPFGYGYTF. V gene TRBV6-5 combines with J gene TRBJ1-2; TRBD1 might be the D (5 bases). CDR3 length: 14 amino acids. Germline values: CDR1 MNHEY, CDR2 SVGAGI. V was cut by 7 bases and J by 4 bases, with 16 bases left in between.

The CDR3, as DNA: TGTGCCAGCAGTGCGGGGCTAGCGGGCTCGGCTGAGCAGTTCTTC. Its translation: CASSAGLAGSAEQFF. This chain links TRBV6-1 with TRBJ2-1; 8 bases match TRBD2. CDR1 and CDR2 from the germline V gene are MNHNS and SASEGT. J lost 9 bases, V lost 4 bases, and 11 bases had no gene match. The CDR3 extends over 15 amino acids.

This clone was found once. The chain recombines TRBV7-2 with TRBJ1-2; 7 bases line up with TRBD1. With 5 bases clipped from V and 0 bases from J, the junction kept 9 bases outside the gene matches. CDR3 length: 16 amino acids. Germline loops: CDR1 SGHTA, CDR2 FQGNSA. As DNA, the CDR3 is TGTGCCAGCAGCGTAACCGCGACAGGGACTAACTATGGCTACACCTTC. Its protein is CASSVTATGTNYGYTF.